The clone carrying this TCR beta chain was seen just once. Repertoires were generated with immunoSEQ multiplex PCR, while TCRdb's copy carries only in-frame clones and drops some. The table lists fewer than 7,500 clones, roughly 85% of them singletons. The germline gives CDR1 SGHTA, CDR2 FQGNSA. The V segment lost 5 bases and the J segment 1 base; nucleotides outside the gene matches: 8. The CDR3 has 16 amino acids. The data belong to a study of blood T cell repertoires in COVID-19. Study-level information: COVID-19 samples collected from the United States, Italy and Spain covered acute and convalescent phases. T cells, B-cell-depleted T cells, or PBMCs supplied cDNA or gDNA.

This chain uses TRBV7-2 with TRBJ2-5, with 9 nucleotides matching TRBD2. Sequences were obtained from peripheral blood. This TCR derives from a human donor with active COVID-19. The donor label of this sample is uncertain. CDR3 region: CASSPLARGGQETQYF. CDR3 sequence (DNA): TGTGCCAGCAGCCCCTTGGCGCGGGGGGGCCAAGAGACCCAGTACTTC.